This T cell receptor beta chain was obtained from a study of blood T cell repertoires in COVID-19. Libraries were prepared by immunoSEQ multiplex PCR; TCRdb keeps only in-frame clonotypes and omits some of them. The sample yields some 520,000 clones, nearly 90% seen once. V shed 4 bases and J shed 5 bases, with 18 bases lying between them. Germline assignment: CDR1 SGDLS and CDR2 YYNGEE. This CDR3 spans 16 amino acids. The chain recombines TRBV9 with TRBJ1-4; a weak D match, TRBD1 (6 bases). This clonotype originated in a man younger than 35 with COVID-19, enrolled during active disease. Sequenced sample: peripheral blood. The CDR3, as DNA: TGTGCCAGCAGCCCCCGGGGCGGGGGCGGGAATGAAAAACTGTTTTTT. It specifies CASSPRGGGGNEKLFF.